What follows are 25 T cell receptor beta chains derived from one specimen sequenced in a study of CD8+CD57+ T cells in acquired aplastic anemia. Profiles of TCR beta VDJ and CDR3 were generated from a genomic DNA template. TCRdb reanalysed the reads using MiXCR and keeps one entry per CDR3 protein. The repertoire includes roughly 93,000 distinct CDR3 sequences, 65% to 70% of them detected once, and less than 75% sits in the top ten. Patients picked for sequencing had shown CD8+CD57+ cell expansion detected by flow cytometry. The sequenced sample consisted of sorted CD4+, CD8+, or CD8+CD57+ T cells (not recorded which) from PBMCs. These receptors all stem from a human donor with aplastic anemia.

This chain links TRBV20-1 with TRBJ2-2; TRBD2 matches 7 bases. Germline loops: CDR1 DFQATT, CDR2 SNEGSKA (reference sequence). CDR3 length: 14 residues. V trimming: 3 bases; J trimming: 5 bases; junction bases outside the gene matches: 6. CDR3 loop: CSARGGRWTGELFF. Written as DNA, the CDR3 is TGCAGTGCTAGGGGCGGGAGATGGACCGGGGAGCTGTTTTTT.

Only a few counts were recorded for this clonotype. The chain is built from TRBV7-9 and TRBJ2-7; TRBD2 agrees at 7 bases. The V gene's germline CDR1 is SEHNR and CDR2 FQNEAQ (reference sequence). Trimming removed 3 bases from V and 7 bases from J; junction bases left unmatched: 3. The CDR3 is 12 amino acids. CDR3 coding DNA: TGTGCCAGCAGCTTGGAAGCGGGAGAGCAGTACTTC. It is translated as CASSLEAGEQYF.

The rearrangement joins TRBV2 to TRBJ1-5, with a tentative D call TRBD1 (5 bases). This CDR3 region has 17 residues. CDR1 is SNHLY and CDR2 is FYNNEI in the germline V gene. V was clipped by 0 bases and J by 9 bases, with 21 bases between them. CDR3 sequence: CASSEALGRVQDRPQHF. CDR3 nucleotides: TGTGCCAGCAGTGAAGCGCTCGGCAGGGTGCAGGATCGGCCCCAGCATTTT.

CDR3 DNA: TGCGCCAGCCGAACGGACTATAATTCACCCCTCCACTTT. Protein product: CASRTDYNSPLHF. The chain joins TRBV5-1 to TRBJ1-6; D is uncertain. The CDR3 runs 13 residues. Looked up from germline, CDR1 is SGHRS and CDR2 is YFSETQ. Trimming stripped 7 bases from V and 3 bases from J, with 8 bases between.

This clonotype was found a few times. V usage is TRBV2 and J usage is TRBJ2-7; D is ambiguous. Deletions cut 8 bases from V and 2 bases from J, with 10 bases between. Germline V lookup: CDR1 SNHLY, CDR2 FYNNEI. The CDR3 is 12 residues long. CDR3 DNA: TGTGCCAGCGGGTACGAAACCTACGAGCAGTACTTC. Protein product: CASGYETYEQYF. The complete variable domain, with remaining parts taken from reference TRBV2 and TRBJ2-7, reads EPEVTQTPSHQVTQMGQEVILRCVPISNHLYFYWYRQILGQKVEFLVSFYNNEISEKSEIFDDQFSVERPDGSNFTLKIRSTKLEDSAMYFCASGYETYEQYFGPGTRLTVT.

The CDR3 reads CASSVTGGSYEQYF. For the CDR3, the DNA is TGTGCCAGTAGTGTCACGGGAGGATCGTACGAGCAGTACTTC. The chain employs TRBV19 and TRBJ2-7; 7 bases agree with TRBD2. Germline trimming cut 5 bases from V and 4 bases from J; bases unmatched to any gene: 8. CDR3 length equals 14 residues. Germline CDR1 is LNHDA and CDR2 is SQIVND (reference sequence).

This chain connects TRBV10-3 to TRBJ2-5; D remains ambiguous. Germline V lookup: CDR1 ENHRY, CDR2 SYGVKD. Trimming removed 1 base at V and 5 bases at J, with 5 bases between. This CDR3 is built from 12 residues. The CDR3 protein is CAISEFRETQYF. CDR3 DNA sequence: TGTGCCATCAGTGAGTTTCGGGAGACCCAGTACTTC.

This chain joins TRBV15 and TRBJ2-5; maybe TRBD2 (6 bases). The CDR3 has 14 amino acids. Trimming removed 1 base at V and 1 base at J, with 7 bases between. Per the germline V gene, CDR1 is LNHNV and CDR2 is YYDKDF (reference sequence). The CDR3 loop reads CATSRGTTQETQYF. The CDR3 DNA is TGTGCCACCAGCAGAGGGACTACCCAAGAGACCCAGTACTTC.

The CDR3 DNA reads TGTGCCAGCAGTGGCGAACTAGCGGCATTAGATACGCAGTATTTT. Translation gives CASSGELAALDTQYF. J is TRBJ2-3 and V is TRBV2; TRBD2 matches 8 bases. V shed 4 bases and J 5 bases; nucleotides not matched to a gene: 8. Germline CDR1 reads SNHLY; CDR2 reads FYNNEI. The CDR3 loop spans 15 amino acids.

J is TRBJ1-4 and V is TRBV10-3; 9 nucleotides align to TRBD1. The ends lost 5 bases at V and 5 bases at J; junction bases unmatched: 6. Germline V CDR1 and CDR2: ENHRY, SYGVKD. The CDR3 is 15 residues long. CDR3 sequence: CAISPSGTGNEKLFF. CDR3 sequence (DNA): TGTGCCATCAGTCCCTCCGGGACAGGGAATGAAAAACTGTTTTTT.

The chain uses TRBV10-2 and TRBJ1-1; D remains unclear. The V end was cut by 2 bases, the J end by 9 bases, with 16 bases between. This CDR3 contains 14 residues. CDR1 is WSHSY and CDR2 is SAAADI in the germline V gene. The CDR3 coding sequence is TGCGCCAGCAGTGAGGGGAATCTATGGGAACAAGCTTTCTTT. The encoded protein is CASSEGNLWEQAFF.

This clonotype occurred a few times. The V gene is TRBV20-1, the J gene TRBJ2-1; 9 bases are shared with TRBD2. V lost 3 bases, J lost 9 bases, and 9 bases stayed unmatched. Looked up from germline, CDR1 is DFQATT and CDR2 is SNEGSKA (reference sequence). CDR3 length: 14 amino acids. The CDR3 region is CSASVLAGSTEQFF. The CDR3, as DNA: TGCAGTGCTAGTGTGCTAGCGGGAAGTACTGAGCAGTTCTTC.

This clonotype was detected only a few times. CDR3 DNA: TGTGCCACCAGCAGAGCGGGCAACCCCTCCTACGAGCAGTACTTC. It translates to CATSRAGNPSYEQYF. The genes are TRBV15 and TRBJ2-7; D not certain. Germline CDR1 reads LNHNV; CDR2 reads YYDKDF (reference sequence). CDR3 length: 15 residues. Deletions cut 1 base from V and 0 bases from J, with 10 bases between.

Written as DNA, the CDR3 is TGCAGCGTTGAGGAACCTGGGGGGGAGAGAGACGAGCAGTACTTC. Amino acid sequence: CSVEEPGGERDEQYF. The V call is TRBV29-1, the J call TRBJ2-7, with TRBD2 identical over 7 bases. Germline lookup yields CDR1 SQVTM and CDR2 ANQGSEA. The V and J ends lost 3 bases and 5 bases, in that order; junction bases with no gene match: 13. The CDR3 sequence is 15 residues long.

The chain has TRBV20-1 and TRBJ2-7, with a weak D call TRBD1 (7 bases). The CDR3 covers 14 residues. Per the germline V gene, CDR1 is DFQATT and CDR2 is SNEGSKA (reference sequence). Between the trimmed V and J ends, which lost 5 bases and 6 bases, there was a span of 20 bases. The DNA for the CDR3 is TGCAGTGCTGCTCAGGGGGGCCCGAGCAGCGAGCAGTACTTC. Residues: CSAAQGGPSSEQYF.

The V call is TRBV20-1, the J call TRBJ2-5; possible D gene TRBD2, 5 bases. V gave up 2 bases and J gave up 9 bases, with 13 bases separating them. The CDR3 length is 12 residues. Germline-derived CDR1 and CDR2 are DFQATT and SNEGSKA (reference sequence). This chain's CDR3 is CSARFGRSAQYF. DNA for the CDR3: TGCAGTGCTAGATTTGGGAGATCGGCCCAGTACTTC.

This clonotype was seen a single time. V and J are TRBV20-1 and TRBJ2-3; tentatively, D is TRBD2 (5 bases). The V end was cut by 6 bases, the J end by 2 bases, with 12 bases between. Germline V gene sequence: CDR1 DFQATT, CDR2 SNEGSKA (reference sequence). The length of the CDR3 is 13 residues. The CDR3 DNA sequence: TGCAGTGCAACCGACGGACTCACAGATACGCAGTATTTT. Its translation is CSATDGLTDTQYF.

This chain uses TRBV19 with TRBJ2-1; TRBD2 aligns across 10 bases. This CDR3 region has 15 residues. Germline V gene sequence: CDR1 LNHDA, CDR2 SQIVND (reference sequence). Trimming removed 3 bases from V and 3 bases from J; junction bases left unmatched: 2. CDR3 amino acids: CASSMGTSDYNEQFF. The CDR3 bases are TGTGCCAGTAGTATGGGGACTAGCGACTACAATGAGCAGTTCTTC.

The chain recombines TRBV19 with TRBJ1-2; D is unclear. CDR1 and CDR2 (germline): LNHDA, SQIVND (reference sequence). The CDR3 covers 15 residues. V was cut by 4 bases and J by 4 bases, with 16 bases left in between. Here the CDR3 reads CASSTDRRGIYGYTF. The CDR3 nucleotides read TGTGCCAGTAGTACCGATAGGCGGGGAATCTATGGCTACACCTTC.

In its sample, this clonotype was seen once. The V call is TRBV9, the J call TRBJ1-3, with D unclear. This CDR3 region has 14 residues. CDR1 SGDLS and CDR2 YYNGEE come from the germline V gene. The V end lost 3 bases, the J end lost 0 bases, and 7 bases lay between the germline ends. This chain's CDR3 is CASSETVSGNTIYF. CDR3 nucleotides: TGTGCCAGCAGCGAGACGGTCTCTGGAAACACCATATATTTT.

The count of this clonotype is one. This chain joins TRBV7-2 and TRBJ1-6; 7 nucleotides align to TRBD1. CDR1 and CDR2 from the germline V gene are SGHTA and FQGNSA. CDR3 size: 15 residues. Trimming cost V 6 bases and J 4 bases; bases outside gene matches: 6. The CDR3 bases are TGTGCCAGCAGTTTTCCGGGACAGTATAATTCACCCCTCCACTTT. Translated: CASSFPGQYNSPLHF.

This clonotype was counted between two and nine times. This sequence joins TRBV20-1 and TRBJ1-1; D gene uncertain. Germline CDR1 DFQATT, CDR2 SNEGSKA (reference sequence). V was shortened by 5 bases and J by 5 bases, with 9 bases between the two germline ends. CDR3 length: 11 residues. As DNA, the CDR3 is TGCAGTGCTCGAAGGGATACTGAAGCTTTCTTT. It translates to CSARRDTEAFF.

The chain employs TRBV2 and TRBJ2-3, with 12 bases matching TRBD2. The CDR3 runs to 16 residues. The trim removed 5 bases at V and 1 base at J, leaving 4 bases unmatched. Looked up from germline, CDR1 is SNHLY and CDR2 is FYNNEI. CDR3 in DNA: TGTGCCAGCAGTCCTAGGACTAGCGGGGGCACAGATACGCAGTATTTT. This translates into CASSPRTSGGTDTQYF.

In regard to this clonotype: One junction end disagrees with the germline gene, perhaps due to a read error. The rearrangement uses TRBV29-1 and TRBJ1-2; the D gene is possibly TRBD1 (6 bases). The CDR3 runs 13 residues. Germline CDR1 is SQVTM and CDR2 is ANQGSEA. The CDR3 region has the DNA TGCAGCGTGGAAGGAACAGGGAACTATGGCTACACCTTC. Protein sequence: CSVEGTGNYGYTF.

This rearrangement joins TRBV20-1 to TRBJ2-2; no definite D call. The germline V gene has CDR1 DFQATT and CDR2 SNEGSKA (reference sequence). This CDR3 has 13 residues. V was shortened by 5 bases and J by 2 bases, with 9 bases between the two germline ends. The chain's CDR3 is CSASRENTGELFF. The CDR3 DNA sequence: TGCAGTGCTTCACGAGAAAACACCGGGGAGCTGTTTTTT.